The entry below gives a single T cell receptor (beta chain) sequence along with its context. Its antigen is undetermined. This record belongs to a study of shared clonotypes between healthy human individuals. Study-level findings and limits: Compared with memory subsets, naive subsets generally had larger estimated richness. Expectations were that clonotype sharing among donors would be affected by sequencing depth. Depth was large, yet rarefaction showed that sorted-subset sequencing was incomplete.

Germline-derived CDR1 and CDR2 are MNHEY and SMNVEV (reference sequence). V shed 3 bases and J shed 2 bases, with 15 bases lying between them. CDR3 length: 16 residues. The repertoire was sequenced with immunoSEQ multiplex PCR; TCRdb's copy has only in-frame clones and lacks some. The sample lists around 2,000,000 clones, about 95% occurring once. CD45RO negativity and positive selection for CCR7 defined naive CD8 cells, a population that excluded terminally differentiated effector memory CD45RA+ cells. The sequence came from a man younger than 35 in good health. Input material: naive CD8+ T cells sorted from blood. The chain recombines TRBV27 with TRBJ2-3; the D gene could be TRBD1 or TRBD2 (5 bases each). CDR3 in amino acids: CASSLVWGSHTDTQYF. The DNA for the CDR3 is TGTGCCAGCAGTTTGGTTTGGGGGTCCCACACAGATACGCAGTATTTT.